These 10 T cell receptor beta chains came from one sample sequenced in a study of cytomegalovirus exposure and HLA in healthy donors. Both 60 Vbeta primers and 13 Jbeta primers went into the PCR. TCRdb's table, derived via immunoSEQ multiplex PCR, lists solely in-frame clones and lacks some. This table holds approximately 180,000 clones, approximately 78% found once. The sample consisted of PBMCs. The receptor source for this set is a woman in her fifties or sixties in good health and CMV-seropositive.

This chain links TRBV19 with TRBJ2-7, with TRBD1 matching 8 bases. V trimming: 5 bases; J trimming: 12 bases; junction bases outside the gene matches: 9. The CDR3 covers 12 residues. CDR1 and CDR2 (germline): LNHDA, SQIVND (reference sequence). CDR3: CASSADRGRLYF. CDR3 bases: TGTGCCAGTAGTGCCGACAGGGGACGTTTGTACTTC. The whole variable domain, filled in from reference TRBV19 and TRBJ2-7, reads DGGITQSPKYLFRKEGQNVTLSCEQNLNHDAMYWYRQDPGQGLRLIYYSQIVNDFQKGDIAEGYSVSREKKESFPLTVTSAQKNPTAFYLCASSADRGRLYFGPGTRLTVT.

This rearrangement joins TRBV15 to TRBJ2-5; the D gene is possibly TRBD2 (6 bases). Trimming shortened V by 0 bases and J by 7 bases, and 15 bases separated the two germline ends. Germline CDR1 reads LNHNV; CDR2 reads YYDKDF (reference sequence). There are 15 residues in the CDR3. DNA of the CDR3: TGTGCCACCAGCAGAGATCGGAGACTAGATGGGACCCAGTACTTC. The encoded protein is CATSRDRRLDGTQYF. The full variable domain, completed using reference TRBV15 and TRBJ2-5, is DAMVIQNPRYQVTQFGKPVTLSCSQTLNHNVMYWYQQKSSQAPKLLFHYYDKDFNNEADTPDNFQSRRPNTSFCFLDIRSPGLGDTAMYLCATSRDRRLDGTQYFGPGTRLLVL.

The chain has TRBV28 and TRBJ2-7; TRBD1 agrees at 10 bases. Trimming at V came to 8 bases and at J to 3 bases, leaving 10 bases not matched to a gene. Germline V gene data show CDR1 as MDHEN and CDR2 as SYDVKM. The CDR3 is made up of 15 amino acids. CDR3: CASHSPTGGLYEQYF. The DNA of the CDR3 is TGTGCCAGCCACTCCCCGACAGGGGGCCTCTACGAGCAGTACTTC.

The CDR3 DNA reads TGCGCCAGCAGCCGAGGACTCGCGAACACTGAAGCTTTCTTT. It yields the protein CASSRGLANTEAFF. This chain joins TRBV4-1 and TRBJ1-1; no reliable D call. The V end lost 4 bases, the J end lost 1 base, and 10 bases lay between the germline ends. CDR3 length: 14 residues. The germline CDR1 and CDR2 sequences are MGHRA and YSYEKL.

This clone was counted once. The chain has TRBV18 and TRBJ1-4; D might be TRBD1 (5 bases). The V end lost 3 bases, the J end lost 1 base, and 9 bases lay between the germline ends. This CDR3 region has 15 residues. Germline assignment: CDR1 KGHSH and CDR2 LQKENI. The DNA for the CDR3 is TGTGCCAGCTCACCGGCGCAGGGAACTAATGAAAAACTGTTTTTT. Residues: CASSPAQGTNEKLFF.

This clone has only a few counts. The V and J genes are TRBV9 and TRBJ2-2; TRBD1 matches 7 bases. Per the germline V gene, CDR1 is SGDLS and CDR2 is YYNGEE. V was clipped by 1 base and J by 1 base; unmatched bases: 1. There are 15 residues in the CDR3. The CDR3 sequence is CASSVRQGNTGELFF. The CDR3 region has the DNA TGTGCCAGCAGCGTACGACAGGGGAACACCGGGGAGCTGTTTTTT.

The chain uses TRBV5-6 and TRBJ2-3, with 8 nucleotides matching TRBD1. CDR1 is SGHDT and CDR2 is YYEEEE in the germline V gene. The CDR3 contains 17 residues. Losses at the gene ends were 1 base for V and 0 bases for J; bases not matched to a gene: 7. The CDR3 spells CASSLRTGWSSTDTQYF. In DNA, the CDR3 is TGTGCCAGCAGCTTGAGGACAGGGTGGTCGAGCACAGATACGCAGTATTTT.

The chain links TRBV12-5 to TRBJ2-4, with 14 nucleotides matching TRBD2. The CDR3 covers 21 residues. V shed 0 bases and J 1 base; nucleotides not matched to a gene: 11. Germline assignment: CDR1 LGHNT and CDR2 FRNRAP. CDR3 in DNA: TGTGCTAGTGGTTTGGTGGAGCTAGGACTAGCGGGGGGATCCGCCAAAAACATTCAGTACTTC. Protein: CASGLVELGLAGGSAKNIQYF.

The rearrangement joins TRBV5-4 to TRBJ1-1; TRBD1 agrees at 7 bases. With V trimmed by 0 bases and J by 5 bases, 7 bases remained unmatched. The CDR3 sequence is 15 residues long. Germline V CDR1 and CDR2: SGHNT, YYREEE (reference sequence). CDR3 in DNA: TGTGCCAGCAGCTTGGTGAGGGGGCGAGGTACTGAAGCTTTCTTT. Its translation: CASSLVRGRGTEAFF.

This clone occurred once. The chain carries TRBV6-6 and TRBJ2-2, with D possibly being TRBD2 (5 bases). The length of the CDR3 is 14 residues. V was cut by 10 bases and J by 1 base, with 13 bases left in between. Per the germline V gene, CDR1 is MNHNY and CDR2 is SVGAGI (reference sequence). Written as DNA, the CDR3 is TGTGCCACGTTCGGGGATCAGAACACCGGGGAGCTGTTTTTT. It encodes CATFGDQNTGELFF.